These 32 T cell receptor beta chains came from one sample sequenced in a study of Graves' ophthalmopathy and Graves' hyperthyroidism. From RNA, the CDR3 regions of TCR beta chains were amplified and sequenced. The authors performed first-round RT-PCR with HTBI primers and then a second-round multiplex PCR. From the multiplex PCR reads, TCRdb called clonotypes with MiXCR, one entry per CDR3 protein. The table has more than 150,000 distinct CDR3 sequences, 30% to 45% seen once. Sequencing was done on a sample of peripheral blood. These receptor sequences come from a woman in her thirties or forties with Graves' ophthalmopathy.

This chain joins TRBV6-1 and TRBJ2-7; 8 nucleotides align to TRBD2. The germline CDR1 and CDR2 sequences are MNHNS and SASEGT. This CDR3 contains 15 residues. The junction had 10 bases not matched to a gene; V was cut back by 5 bases and J by 4 bases. CDR3 coding DNA: TGTGCCAGCAGTCAACGGCTAGCGGGTGTATACGAGCAGTACTTC. It codes for CASSQRLAGVYEQYF.

This clonotype came up many times. The V and J genes are TRBV28 and TRBJ2-3; D is unresolved. In germline, CDR1 is MDHEN, CDR2 SYDVKM. Trimming left V 4 bases short and J 1 base short, with 6 bases between. The CDR3 has 13 amino acids. The chain's CDR3 is CASSSRGTDTQYF. CDR3 nucleotide sequence: TGTGCCAGCAGTTCACGGGGCACAGATACGCAGTATTTT.

This clonotype was recorded many times. The genes are TRBV2 and TRBJ2-2, with D unresolved. V lost 6 bases and J lost 2, with 10 bases in between. Germline V lookup: CDR1 SNHLY, CDR2 FYNNEI. The CDR3 has 14 amino acids. The CDR3 loop is CASRDRSNTGELFF. The CDR3 coding sequence is TGTGCCAGCAGGGATCGGAGTAACACCGGGGAGCTGTTTTTT.

This clonotype came up many times. The rearrangement links TRBV3-1 to TRBJ2-7; maybe TRBD1 (5 bases). CDR1 and CDR2 (germline): LGHDT, YNNKEL (reference sequence). V shed 5 bases and J shed 4 bases, with 9 bases lying between them. The CDR3 extends over 12 amino acids. In DNA form, the CDR3 reads TGTGCCAGCAGCTCGAGACAGTACGAGCAGTACTTC. Its protein product is CASSSRQYEQYF.

This clonotype was found many times. The chain links TRBV15 to TRBJ2-2; D uncertain. Per germline, CDR1 LNHNV and CDR2 YYDKDF (reference sequence). This CDR3 is built from 15 residues. The ends were cut back, 0 bases at V and 2 bases at J, with 7 bases in the middle. The CDR3 loop is CATSRDPANTGELFF. In nucleotides, the CDR3 is TGTGCCACCAGCAGAGATCCCGCCAACACCGGGGAGCTGTTTTTT.

This clonotype was seen a few times. This chain links TRBV24-1 with TRBJ2-5, with 9 positions matching TRBD1. The germline V gene has CDR1 KGHDR and CDR2 SFDVKD. CDR3 length: 15 residues. V shed 7 bases and J 2 bases; nucleotides not matched to a gene: 7. CDR3 in amino acids: CATSWNRGPQETQYF. For the CDR3, the DNA is TGTGCCACCAGCTGGAACAGGGGGCCGCAAGAGACCCAGTACTTC.

This clonotype was observed many times. A much more abundant neighbour one base away suggests this may be a read error. The chain carries TRBV2 and TRBJ2-2, with a tentative D call TRBD1 (6 bases). The V gene lost 10 bases and the J gene lost 1 base, with 7 bases spanning the gap. Germline V gives CDR1 SNHLY, CDR2 FYNNEI. CDR3 length: 12 residues. The CDR3 DNA sequence: TGTGCCACCAGGGGGAACACCGGGGAGCTGTTTTTT. This encodes CATRGNTGELFF.

The table lists this clonotype with a count of one. V usage is TRBV6-5 and J usage is TRBJ1-1; TRBD1 is a possible D gene (6 bases). V shed 4 bases and J shed 6 bases, with 15 bases lying between them. This CDR3 has 14 amino acids. Looked up from germline, CDR1 is MNHEY and CDR2 is SVGAGI. The CDR3 DNA reads TGTGCCAGCAGTTTAAACCAGGGGATGGCTGAAGCTTTCTTT. Translation gives CASSLNQGMAEAFF.

This clonotype has at least ten counts. The chain combines TRBV2 with TRBJ1-2; TRBD1 is a possible D gene (6 bases). Germline values: CDR1 SNHLY, CDR2 FYNNEI. The CDR3 has 14 residues. The ends were cut back, 7 bases at V and 6 bases at J, with 18 bases in the middle. This CDR3 is CASTTSGHGNGYTF. The CDR3 nucleotides read TGTGCCAGCACCACATCGGGACACGGGAATGGCTACACCTTC.

The V gene is TRBV28, the J gene TRBJ2-7, with D maybe TRBD2 (6 bases). This CDR3 spans 14 amino acids. The V end was cut by 6 bases, the J end by 3 bases, with 15 bases between. From germline, CDR1 is MDHEN and CDR2 SYDVKM. The DNA of the CDR3 is TGTGCCAGCAGGGGAGACAATAGCGGCTACGAGCAGTACTTC. Residues: CASRGDNSGYEQYF.

This clonotype came up many times. This chain uses TRBV28 with TRBJ1-5; TRBD1 might be the D (6 bases). CDR3 size: 15 residues. In germline, CDR1 is MDHEN, CDR2 SYDVKM. V lost 6 bases to trimming and J lost 3 bases, with 15 bases between them. CDR3 DNA sequence: TGTGCCAGCAGACCGGCGACAGGATCCAATCAGCCCCAGCATTTT. Translated: CASRPATGSNQPQHF. The full variable domain, its missing parts supplied by reference TRBV28 and TRBJ1-5, is DVKVTQSSRYLVKRTGEKVFLECVQDMDHENMFWYRQDPGLGLRLIYFSYDVKMKEKGDIPEGYSVSREKKERFSLILESASTNQTSMYLCASRPATGSNQPQHFGDGTRLSIL.

The J gene is TRBJ1-5, the V gene TRBV28; D gene ambiguous. CDR1 and CDR2 (germline): MDHEN, SYDVKM. The V end was cut by 5 bases, the J end by 2 bases, with 13 bases between. The CDR3 runs to 15 residues. CDR3 DNA sequence: TGTGCCAGCAGTCTGGAGACGTGGGGCAATCAGCCCCAGCATTTT. Translating gives CASSLETWGNQPQHF.

This clonotype was recorded many times. The gene calls are TRBV6-1 and TRBJ2-7; 10 bases line up with TRBD1. This CDR3 has 13 residues. Germline V gene lookup returns CDR1 MNHNS and CDR2 SASEGT. J gave up 5 bases and V 4 bases, and 2 bases lay outside the gene matches. CDR3 nucleotides: TGTGCCAGCAGTGCAGACAGGGGGCACGAGCAGTACTTC. Protein sequence: CASSADRGHEQYF.

This clonotype came up many times. This chain uses TRBV11-2 with TRBJ1-1, with 7 nucleotides matching TRBD1. CDR1 is SGHAT, CDR2 FQNNGV, per germline. The CDR3 totals 13 residues. V shed 5 bases, J shed 3 bases, and the junction held 3 bases outside the gene matches. This CDR3 reads CASSGTGDTEAFF. The CDR3 nucleotides read TGTGCCAGCAGCGGAACAGGGGACACTGAAGCTTTCTTT.

This clonotype was observed many times. The V call is TRBV30, the J call TRBJ2-5; the match to TRBD1 covers 8 bases. The CDR3 covers 12 residues. From germline, CDR1 is GTSNPN and CDR2 SVGIG (reference sequence). Unmatched junction bases numbered 0, after V lost 1 base and J lost 5 bases. CDR3 residues: CAWSGQGETQYF. CDR3 DNA: TGTGCCTGGAGTGGACAGGGGGAGACCCAGTACTTC.

This clonotype was observed many times. This CDR3 reads CASSLPPETGASYEQYF. The CDR3 DNA reads TGTGCCAGCAGCTTACCCCCAGAGACAGGGGCATCCTACGAGCAGTACTTC. The V call is TRBV7-3, the J call TRBJ2-7; 8 nucleotides line up with TRBD1. After removal of 2 bases from V and 1 base from J, the junction contained 10 bases not matched to a gene. Germline CDR1 and CDR2: SGHTA and FQGTGA. The CDR3 runs to 17 residues.

This clonotype was seen at least ten times. J is TRBJ2-7 and V is TRBV12-3 or TRBV12-4; weak D call: TRBD1 (6 bases). V lost 6 bases to trimming and J lost 3 bases, with 12 bases between them. The CDR3 is 13 amino acids. CDR3 protein: CASRSTGNYEQYF. The CDR3 DNA follows: TGTGCCAGCAGATCCACAGGGAACTACGAGCAGTACTTC.

The chain employs TRBV28 and TRBJ2-5, with D perhaps matching TRBD1 (6 bases). CDR3 length: 12 residues. Per germline, CDR1 MDHEN and CDR2 SYDVKM. V was shortened by 5 bases and J by 5 bases, with 9 bases between the two germline ends. CDR3 loop: CASSRGMETQYF. In DNA form, the CDR3 reads TGTGCCAGCAGTAGGGGGATGGAGACCCAGTACTTC.

This clonotype has ten or more counts. This chain links TRBV15 with TRBJ2-7; tentatively, D is TRBD2 (6 bases). V was shortened by 5 bases and J by 4 bases, with 12 bases between the two germline ends. The CDR3 spans 13 residues. CDR1 is LNHNV, CDR2 YYDKDF, per germline (reference sequence). CDR3 nucleotide sequence: TGTGCCACCAGCGAGGGACTTGAGTACGAGCAGTACTTC. Its translation: CATSEGLEYEQYF.

The sample holds many counts of this clonotype. The chain has TRBV11-2 and TRBJ2-6, with 7 positions matching TRBD1. The trim removed 6 bases at V and 1 base at J, leaving 6 bases unmatched. The CDR3 spans 16 residues. Germline V gene data show CDR1 as SGHAT and CDR2 as FQNNGV. The CDR3 loop reads CASSLKTGSGANVLTF. The CDR3 DNA sequence: TGTGCCAGCAGTCTTAAGACAGGGTCTGGGGCCAACGTCCTGACTTTC.

This chain joins TRBV15 and TRBJ1-2; D call uncertain. The CDR3 is 14 amino acids. Germline V gene sequence: CDR1 LNHNV, CDR2 YYDKDF (reference sequence). V shed 0 bases and J shed 8 bases, with 13 bases lying between them. The chain's CDR3 is CATSRDLDRSGYTF. The CDR3 DNA follows: TGTGCCACCAGCAGAGATCTCGATCGCTCCGGCTACACCTTC.

The chain carries TRBV6-5 and TRBJ2-7; D assignment may be TRBD1 or TRBD2 (6 bases each). There are 15 residues in the CDR3. Germline V gives CDR1 MNHEY, CDR2 SVGAGI. Trimming took off 0 bases at V and 5 bases at J, with 14 bases between the two ends. This chain's CDR3 is CASSYSGGKGDEQYF. CDR3 in DNA: TGTGCCAGCAGTTACTCGGGGGGAAAGGGGGACGAGCAGTACTTC.

This chain uses TRBV6-1 with TRBJ1-5; D is ambiguous. From germline, CDR1 is MNHNS and CDR2 SASEGT. The V end lost 3 bases, the J end lost 2 bases, and 14 bases lay between the germline ends. The CDR3 sequence is 16 residues long. The CDR3: CASSETRGRGNQPQHF. The CDR3 region has the DNA TGTGCCAGCAGTGAGACTAGAGGTAGGGGCAATCAGCCCCAGCATTTT.

This clonotype came up many times. The V gene is TRBV6-5, the J gene TRBJ1-1; possible D gene TRBD1, 5 bases. Trimming took 0 bases from V and 4 from J, leaving 9 bases between them. Germline assignment: CDR1 MNHEY and CDR2 SVGAGI. This CDR3 has 14 residues. The CDR3 here is CASSYSSGPTEAFF. CDR3 in DNA: TGTGCCAGCAGTTACTCATCAGGGCCCACTGAAGCTTTCTTT.

This clonotype was observed at least ten times. The gene calls are TRBV18 and TRBJ2-5; 11 bases map to TRBD1. Trimming at V came to 6 bases and at J to 6 bases, leaving 9 bases not matched to a gene. This CDR3 contains 15 residues. From germline, CDR1 is KGHSH and CDR2 LQKENI. CDR3 sequence: CASSGPGQGDKTQYF. CDR3 DNA: TGTGCCAGCTCCGGCCCGGGACAGGGGGACAAGACCCAGTACTTC.

The chain links TRBV27 to TRBJ2-7, with unresolved D. The germline V and J ends were trimmed by 5 bases and 4 bases, with 9 bases remaining between them. This CDR3 spans 12 amino acids. CDR1 and CDR2 (germline): MNHEY, SMNVEV (reference sequence). The CDR3 coding sequence is TGTGCCAGCAGTCTTCTCGCGTACGAGCAGTACTTC. As protein: CASSLLAYEQYF.

In this sample, this clonotype turned up many times. The chain links TRBV19 to TRBJ2-7, with no clear D. Between the trimmed V and J ends, which lost 5 bases and 6 bases, there was a span of 20 bases. Germline CDR1 is LNHDA and CDR2 is SQIVND (reference sequence). The CDR3 extends over 15 amino acids. The CDR3 is CASSVTDGVGIEQYF. In DNA, the CDR3 is TGTGCCAGTAGTGTAACAGACGGAGTGGGTATCGAGCAGTACTTC.

The chain combines TRBV6-2 or TRBV6-3 with TRBJ2-2; D unresolved. This CDR3 has 15 residues. Germline CDR1 MNHEY, CDR2 SVGEGT. The V and J ends lost 1 base and 5 bases respectively, with 11 bases between them. The CDR3 here is CASSYLGLRTGELFF. The CDR3 bases are TGTGCCAGCAGTTACTTGGGTTTGAGAACCGGGGAGCTGTTTTTT.

This clonotype has a count of ten or more. The V and J genes are TRBV5-1 and TRBJ2-7; the D gene is possibly TRBD2 (7 bases). Looked up from germline, CDR1 is SGHRS and CDR2 is YFSETQ. This CDR3 comprises 14 residues. The V and J ends lost 4 bases and 3 bases respectively, with 14 bases between them. This chain's CDR3 is CASSGGGMIYEQYF. CDR3 bases: TGCGCCAGCAGCGGGGGGGGCATGATCTACGAGCAGTACTTC.

Ten or more counts support this clonotype. CDR3 in DNA: TGTGCCAGCAGTTTATACGGTCGACCGGGACAGTATAGCAATCAGCCCCAGCATTTT. It is translated as CASSLYGRPGQYSNQPQHF. This chain uses TRBV27 with TRBJ1-5; 7 bases are a match to TRBD1. From germline, CDR1 is MNHEY and CDR2 SMNVEV (reference sequence). V shed 1 base, J shed 0 bases, and the junction held 12 bases outside the gene matches. This CDR3 contains 19 residues.

The sample holds one count of this clonotype. The rearrangement joins TRBV29-1 to TRBJ1-2, with a tentative D call TRBD1 (5 bases). Germline CDR1 reads SQVTM; CDR2 reads ANQGSEA. The CDR3 contains 14 residues. Trimming took 4 bases from V and 7 from J, leaving 19 bases between them. CDR3 sequence (DNA): TGCAGCGTTGGGAAACCGGGGACCACACGTGGCTACACCTTC. As protein: CSVGKPGTTRGYTF.

This chain links TRBV6-5 with TRBJ1-1, with 9 bases identical to TRBD1. V gave up 4 bases and J gave up 3 bases; unmatched junction bases: 6. Germline lookup yields CDR1 MNHEY and CDR2 SVGAGI. This CDR3 has 15 amino acids. CDR3 nucleotides: TGTGCCAGCAGTTGGGACAGGGTATTCGACACTGAAGCTTTCTTT. The encoded protein is CASSWDRVFDTEAFF.